The 24 T cell receptor beta chains below come from one sample, sequenced in a study of cytomegalovirus exposure and HLA in healthy donors listed by TCRdb under 2017. Receptors were amplified or captured by the immunoSEQ multiplex PCR assay. For the multiplex PCR, a mixture combining 60 forward primers for TCR Vbeta segments and 13 reverse primers for TCR Jbeta segments was used. TCRdb obtained this table from immuneACCESS and retained in-frame rearrangements with V and J assigned. These tables miss some clones; where compared with another copy, unresolved V genes account for less than half of the shortfall, and the remainder is unexplained. The sample includes 170,000 or so clones, with about 73% observed a single time. The ten top clones hold less than 15% of the sample. The specimen sequenced was PBMCs. The receptor set was obtained from a woman in her fifties or sixties in good health and CMV-seropositive.

This clone was seen a single time. The V and J genes are TRBV5-1 and TRBJ2-5; TRBD2 agrees at 8 bases. This CDR3 has 15 residues. Germline values: CDR1 SGHRS, CDR2 YFSETQ. V lost 3 bases and J lost 3; bases outside the gene matches: 7. The CDR3 DNA sequence: TGCGCCAGCAGCTCTCCGGGCGGGGGGAAAGAGACCCAGTACTTC. Protein: CASSSPGGGKETQYF.

The genes are TRBV2 and TRBJ2-5, with D possibly TRBD2 on 5 matching bases. The CDR3 extends over 12 amino acids. Trimming shortened V by 6 bases and J by 12 bases, and 17 bases separated the two germline ends. Germline lookup yields CDR1 SNHLY and CDR2 FYNNEI. The CDR3 coding sequence is TGTGCCAGCAGGTGGGGTGCGAGGGAAGAGTACTTC. Protein product: CASRWGAREEYF. Combining the CDR3 with reference TRBV2 and TRBJ2-5 gives the whole variable domain EPEVTQTPSHQVTQMGQEVILRCVPISNHLYFYWYRQILGQKVEFLVSFYNNEISEKSEIFDDQFSVERPDGSNFTLKIRSTKLEDSAMYFCASRWGAREEYFGPGTRLLVL.

The chain employs TRBV5-5 and TRBJ2-1, with 9 bases identical to TRBD2. Germline CDR1 reads SGHKS; CDR2 reads YYEKEE (reference sequence). CDR3 length: 15 residues. V shed 4 bases, J shed 0 bases, and the junction held 2 bases outside the gene matches. In nucleotides, the CDR3 is TGTGCCAGCAGCGTTAGCGGGAGCTCCTACAATGAGCAGTTCTTC. Translating it yields CASSVSGSSYNEQFF.

DNA of the CDR3: TGCGCCAGCAGCTTGGCCGGAGGACAGGGGCGTGACACCATATATTTT. Amino acids: CASSLAGGQGRDTIYF. V and J are TRBV5-1 and TRBJ1-3, with TRBD1 matching over 9 bases. Germline loops: CDR1 SGHRS, CDR2 YFSETQ. V trimming: 0 bases; J trimming: 8 bases; junction bases outside the gene matches: 9. The CDR3 consists of 16 residues.

This clone was detected only a few times. This chain joins TRBV5-4 and TRBJ1-1; D unclear. The CDR3 runs 13 residues. Per the germline V gene, CDR1 is SGHNT and CDR2 is YYREEE (reference sequence). Trimming took 0 bases from V and 4 from J, leaving 7 bases between them. Written as DNA, the CDR3 is TGTGCCAGCAGCTTGGGTTCGGGCACTGAAGCTTTCTTT. Amino acids: CASSLGSGTEAFF.

The J gene is TRBJ2-7, the V gene TRBV7-8; 7 positions agree with TRBD1. Germline CDR1 SGHVS, CDR2 FQNEAQ. The CDR3 has 16 residues. Unmatched junction bases numbered 14, after V lost 5 bases and J lost 4 bases. The CDR3 protein is CASSPRTGRGLYEQYF. DNA of the CDR3: TGTGCCAGCAGCCCCCGGACAGGCCGAGGGTTGTACGAGCAGTACTTC.

The chain joins TRBV7-9 to TRBJ1-2; TRBD1 is a possible D gene (6 bases). Germline lookup yields CDR1 SEHNR and CDR2 FQNEAQ (reference sequence). This CDR3 comprises 14 residues. The V and J ends lost 2 bases and 4 bases respectively, with 11 bases between them. The CDR3 protein is CASSLSGQTYGYTF. The CDR3 DNA reads as TGTGCCAGCAGCTTATCAGGACAGACCTATGGCTACACCTTC.

The chain carries TRBV5-1 and TRBJ2-1; 7 positions match TRBD1. The CDR3 loop spans 16 amino acids. J gave up 7 bases and V 5 bases, and 15 bases lay outside the gene matches. Germline V lookup: CDR1 SGHRS, CDR2 YFSETQ. CDR3 DNA sequence: TGCGCCAGCAGGTCTTACGGGACAGAGGTAAGGAATGAGCAGTTCTTC. It yields the protein CASRSYGTEVRNEQFF.

The CDR3 coding sequence is TGTGCCAGCAGCAGACTAGCGGGGGCCTTGTACGAGCAGTACTTC. This gives the protein CASSRLAGALYEQYF. The rearrangement joins TRBV27 to TRBJ2-5, with TRBD2 identical over 12 bases. The DNA matches TRBJ2-7 better at its end, which makes the J call doubtful. CDR1 and CDR2 from the germline V gene are MNHEY and SMNVEV (reference sequence). This CDR3 is built from 15 residues.

This clone was observed a handful of times. This chain joins TRBV5-6 and TRBJ1-4; the D gene is possibly TRBD1 (5 bases). The CDR3 runs to 14 residues. Germline V gene data show CDR1 as SGHDT and CDR2 as YYEEEE. Trimming cost V 1 base and J 7 bases, with 11 bases left between them. In nucleotides, the CDR3 is TGTGCCAGCAGCTTGCTTGCAGGGTCTGAAAAACTGTTTTTT. Residues: CASSLLAGSEKLFF. Full variable domain (outside the CDR3, taken from reference TRBV5-6 and TRBJ1-4): DAGVTQSPTHLIKTRGQQVTLRCSPKSGHDTVSWYQQALGQGPQFIFQYYEEEERQRGNFPDRFSGHQFPNYSSELNVNALLLGDSALYLCASSLLAGSEKLFFGSGTQLSVL.

V usage is TRBV10-1 and J usage is TRBJ2-7; no reliable D call. In germline, CDR1 is WNHNN, CDR2 SYGVQD (reference sequence). This CDR3 is built from 15 residues. The V and J ends lost 0 bases and 3 bases respectively, with 12 bases between them. The CDR3 DNA reads as TGCGCCAGCAGTGAGTCTCGCGCACAGAACTACGAGCAGTACTTC. As protein: CASSESRAQNYEQYF.

This CDR3 reads CAISESASRGQGSQETQYF. In nucleotides, the CDR3 is TGTGCCATCAGTGAGTCAGCGTCCCGGGGACAGGGTAGCCAAGAGACCCAGTACTTC. The chain has TRBV10-3 and TRBJ2-5; 9 nucleotides agree with TRBD1. Germline assignment: CDR1 ENHRY and CDR2 SYGVKD. CDR3 length equals 19 residues. The junction had 12 bases not matched to a gene; V was cut back by 0 bases and J by 1 base.

The chain combines TRBV5-6 with TRBJ2-1; 11 bases map to TRBD1. The V gene end was trimmed by 5 bases and the J gene end by 2 bases; junction bases not matched to a gene: 6. This CDR3 comprises 16 residues. Germline V gene data show CDR1 as SGHDT and CDR2 as YYEEEE. The CDR3 reads CASSKPGQGAYNEQFF. CDR3 bases: TGTGCCAGCAGTAAACCGGGACAGGGGGCCTACAATGAGCAGTTCTTC.

This chain uses TRBV6-1 with TRBJ1-5; the D gene is possibly TRBD1 (6 bases). In germline, CDR1 is MNHNS, CDR2 SASEGT. CDR3 length: 15 amino acids. V lost 4 bases to trimming and J lost 0 bases, with 10 bases between them. Here the CDR3 reads CASSVYRDSNQPQHF. CDR3 coding DNA: TGTGCCAGCAGTGTTTACAGGGATAGCAATCAGCCCCAGCATTTT.

The genes are TRBV5-1 and TRBJ1-3; D is uncertain. V lost 0 bases and J 0 bases, leaving 19 bases between the germline ends. Germline-derived CDR1 and CDR2 are SGHRS and YFSETQ. This CDR3 contains 19 residues. The CDR3 sequence is CASSLEQHSFSSSGNTIYF. Written as DNA, the CDR3 is TGCGCCAGCAGCTTGGAACAGCACAGTTTTTCATCCTCTGGAAACACCATATATTTT.

The rearrangement uses TRBV10-3 and TRBJ2-3, with D possibly matching TRBD1 (5 bases). Deletions cut 3 bases from V and 4 bases from J, with 8 bases between. CDR3 length: 13 amino acids. Germline CDR1 is ENHRY and CDR2 is SYGVKD. DNA of the CDR3: TGTGCCATCAGTGAAATAGGGGCAGATACGCAGTATTTT. It codes for CAISEIGADTQYF.

The chain employs TRBV11-1 and TRBJ1-4; 9 bases are shared with TRBD1. The CDR3 is 16 amino acids. Germline V gene sequence: CDR1 SGHAT, CDR2 FQDESV (reference sequence). The V segment lost 3 bases and the J segment 2 bases; nucleotides outside the gene matches: 4. CDR3 DNA sequence: TGTGCCAGCAGCTTCTATACAGGGGGCACTAATGAAAAACTGTTTTTT. The encoded protein is CASSFYTGGTNEKLFF.

This clone was seen a few times. This chain uses TRBV5-6 with TRBJ1-1, with D possibly being TRBD1 (6 bases). The CDR3 is made up of 18 amino acids. The germline gives CDR1 SGHDT, CDR2 YYEEEE. The V gene lost 4 bases and the J gene lost 2 bases, with 24 bases spanning the gap. The CDR3 here is CASSALNGRGMKNTEAFF. The CDR3 nucleotides read TGTGCCAGCAGCGCTCTGAATGGCAGGGGTATGAAAAACACTGAAGCTTTCTTT.

The genes are TRBV2 and TRBJ2-7; a possible D gene is TRBD1 (5 bases). The length of the CDR3 is 15 residues. V was clipped by 7 bases and J by 0 bases, with 16 bases between them. Germline V lookup: CDR1 SNHLY, CDR2 FYNNEI. The CDR3 here is CASMGPGQSSYEQYF. As DNA, the CDR3 is TGTGCCAGCATGGGGCCCGGGCAGAGCTCCTACGAGCAGTACTTC.

This clone was seen a handful of times. The CDR3, as DNA: TGTGCCAGTTGGCGGAGGCTCCCCTATGGCTACACCTTC. Amino acid sequence: CASWRRLPYGYTF. The rearrangement joins TRBV19 to TRBJ1-2; no definite D call. From germline, CDR1 is LNHDA and CDR2 SQIVND (reference sequence). Trimming cost V 8 bases and J 4 bases, with 14 bases left between them. This CDR3 contains 13 residues.

The gene calls are TRBV6-6 and TRBJ1-1; TRBD1 agrees at 7 bases. V gave up 7 bases and J gave up 2 bases; unmatched junction bases: 4. Germline CDR1 MNHNY, CDR2 SVGAGI (reference sequence). The CDR3 extends over 13 amino acids. The CDR3 DNA sequence: TGTGCCAGCACGGGACAGTCCAACACTGAAGCTTTCTTT. Translated: CASTGQSNTEAFF.

The CDR3 bases are TGTGCCAGCAGCTCGGAGAACAGGGTGGGGAGTTCACCCCTCCACTTT. It encodes CASSSENRVGSSPLHF. V usage is TRBV5-4 and J usage is TRBJ1-6; D is possibly TRBD1 (6 bases). The V end lost 3 bases, the J end lost 9 bases, and 19 bases lay between the germline ends. Germline V lookup: CDR1 SGHNT, CDR2 YYREEE (reference sequence). CDR3 length: 16 amino acids.

This clone was seen only a few times. The V and J genes are TRBV18 and TRBJ1-1, with no clear D. CDR1 and CDR2 (germline): KGHSH, LQKENI. The V end was cut by 1 base, the J end by 3 bases, with 6 bases between. This CDR3 has 13 residues. CDR3 sequence (DNA): TGTGCCAGCTCACCACGGGCAGACACTGAAGCTTTCTTT. Residues: CASSPRADTEAFF.

The rearrangement joins TRBV4-1 to TRBJ1-5, with a tentative D call TRBD1 (6 bases). Trimming stripped 0 bases from V and 9 bases from J, with 12 bases between. The germline V gene encodes CDR1 MGHRA and CDR2 YSYEKL. There are 14 residues in the CDR3. The CDR3 is CASSQDARGSPQHF. The CDR3 bases are TGCGCCAGCAGCCAAGACGCCAGGGGATCGCCCCAGCATTTT.